The 14 T cell receptor beta chains below all came from one sample that was sequenced in a study of glioma-infiltrating T cells. Amplification of TCR alpha and beta CDR3 regions from RNA used iRepertoire nested multiplex PCR. TCRdb reprocessed the multiplex PCR reads via MiXCR and lists one record per CDR3 protein. The sample holds about 410,000 distinct CDR3 sequences, 41% seen once. The source material was glioma tissue, nonneoplastic brain tissue, or PBMCs (not recorded which). These receptors were collected from a human donor with low-grade glioma or glioblastoma, undergoing nonglioma brain surgery, or in good health (not recorded which).

The chain links TRBV27 to TRBJ2-7; no clear D gene. V lost 0 bases and J 8 bases, leaving 11 bases between the germline ends. The germline CDR1 and CDR2 sequences are MNHEY and SMNVEV (reference sequence). This CDR3 has 13 amino acids. This CDR3 reads CASSLSPRYKQYF. The CDR3 DNA is TGTGCCAGCAGTTTATCGCCAAGGTACAAGCAGTACTTC.

Points on this clonotype: With a much larger clone just one base away, this may be a read error. The V and J genes are TRBV27 and TRBJ1-1; 11 nucleotides line up with TRBD1. Germline V lookup: CDR1 MNHEY, CDR2 SMNVEV (reference sequence). Germline trimming cut 8 bases from V and 9 bases from J; bases unmatched to any gene: 8. The CDR3 totals 13 residues. This CDR3 reads CASGGQGGNKAFF. DNA for the CDR3: TGTGCCAGCGGGGGACAGGGGGGCAATAAAGCTTTCTTT.

The chain uses TRBV7-8 and TRBJ2-2, with D maybe TRBD1 (5 bases). CDR3 length: 15 residues. V shed 0 bases and J shed 1 base, with 6 bases lying between them. Germline V gene lookup returns CDR1 SGHVS and CDR2 FQNEAQ. DNA of the CDR3: TGTGCCAGCAGCTTAGCGGGGCTGAACACCGGGGAGCTGTTTTTT. Translating gives CASSLAGLNTGELFF. Using reference TRBV7-8 and TRBJ2-2 for the parts outside the CDR3, the full variable domain is GAGVSQSPRYKVAKRGQDVALRCDPISGHVSLFWYQQALGQGPEFLTYFQNEAQLDKSGLPSDRFFAERPEGSVSTLKIQRTQQEDSAVYLCASSLAGLNTGELFFGEGSRLTVL.

This clonotype was detected many times. J is TRBJ1-2 and V is TRBV6-5, with D uncertain. The CDR3 has 13 residues. Germline loops: CDR1 MNHEY, CDR2 SVGAGI. V was pared by 4 bases and J by 6 bases, with 12 bases between. The CDR3 bases are TGTGCCAGCAGTTCTGGACGCCTTGATGGCTACACCTTC. Translation: CASSSGRLDGYTF.

This clonotype was counted only a few times. This chain connects TRBV2 to TRBJ2-1; TRBD2 agrees at 7 bases. The V and J ends lost 6 bases and 7 bases, in that order; junction bases with no gene match: 6. This CDR3 has 13 amino acids. The germline V gene has CDR1 SNHLY and CDR2 FYNNEI. CDR3 sequence reads: CASRTGGSNEQFF. CDR3 nucleotides: TGTGCCAGCAGGACGGGAGGATCAAATGAGCAGTTCTTC.

This clonotype was observed many times. The V and J genes are TRBV20-1 and TRBJ2-3; 8 nucleotides line up with TRBD2. V gave up 6 bases and J gave up 0 bases; unmatched junction bases: 17. In germline, CDR1 is DFQATT, CDR2 SNEGSKA (reference sequence). CDR3 length: 18 amino acids. In DNA form, the CDR3 reads TGCAGTGCGAGGAAGAACAGCGGGAGCTCCTGGAGCACAGATACGCAGTATTTT. This sequence encodes CSARKNSGSSWSTDTQYF.

This rearrangement joins TRBV5-6 to TRBJ1-1; TRBD1 matches 8 bases. This CDR3 has 15 residues. The V gene's germline CDR1 is SGHDT and CDR2 YYEEEE. V lost 0 bases and J lost 5; bases outside the gene matches: 6. The chain's CDR3 is CASSLAAGGRTEAFF. The CDR3 bases are TGTGCCAGCAGCTTGGCCGCAGGGGGCCGGACTGAAGCTTTCTTT.

The J gene is TRBJ2-5, the V gene TRBV24-1, with no clear D. There are 13 residues in the CDR3. V was clipped by 7 bases and J by 5 bases, with 13 bases between them. Per germline, CDR1 KGHDR and CDR2 SFDVKD. The CDR3 DNA reads TGTGCCACCAGCGGCTTGCCGGAGGAGACCCAGTACTTC. Translation gives CATSGLPEETQYF.

The chain uses TRBV3-1 and TRBJ2-7, with a weak D call TRBD1 (6 bases). The CDR3 sequence is 16 residues long. Germline loops: CDR1 LGHDT, CDR2 YNNKEL (reference sequence). The germline V and J ends were trimmed by 3 bases and 0 bases, with 15 bases remaining between them. This CDR3 is CASSQPRDTISYEQYF. For the CDR3, the DNA is TGTGCCAGCAGCCAGCCCCGGGACACGATCTCCTACGAGCAGTACTTC.

This clonotype is a singleton in its sample. The chain carries TRBV6-9 and TRBJ2-2; 7 bases match TRBD1. The CDR3 extends over 20 amino acids. Germline lookup yields CDR1 MNHGY and CDR2 SVAAGI. The V and J ends lost 4 bases and 3 bases, in that order; junction bases with no gene match: 20. The CDR3 protein is CASSSWVTGFPARHTGELFF. The CDR3 coding sequence is TGTGCCAGCAGTTCCTGGGTGACAGGGTTCCCAGCACGTCACACCGGGGAGCTGTTTTTT.

The rearrangement joins TRBV28 to TRBJ2-7; 8 nucleotides align to TRBD1. The CDR3 loop spans 14 amino acids. V dropped 7 bases and J dropped 0; count of bases not matched to a gene: 5. The germline V gene encodes CDR1 MDHEN and CDR2 SYDVKM. The CDR3 spells CASTQGGHSYEQYF. DNA for the CDR3: TGTGCCAGCACACAGGGGGGACACTCCTACGAGCAGTACTTC. The full variable domain, rest sourced from reference TRBV28 and TRBJ2-7, is DVKVTQSSRYLVKRTGEKVFLECVQDMDHENMFWYRQDPGLGLRLIYFSYDVKMKEKGDIPEGYSVSREKKERFSLILESASTNQTSMYLCASTQGGHSYEQYFGPGTRLTVT.

This clonotype was observed many times. J is TRBJ2-1 and V is TRBV27; 12 bases are shared with TRBD2. The germline CDR1 and CDR2 sequences are MNHEY and SMNVEV (reference sequence). The CDR3 totals 17 residues. Trimming cost V 5 bases and J 3 bases; bases outside gene matches: 8. The CDR3 spells CASSTRLAGEVYNEQFF. Here the CDR3 DNA reads TGTGCCAGCAGTACCCGACTAGCGGGAGAGGTCTACAATGAGCAGTTCTTC.

This clonotype was counted only a few times. The genes are TRBV28 and TRBJ2-5, with a weak D call TRBD1 (6 bases). Between the trimmed V and J ends, which lost 4 bases and 5 bases, there was a span of 20 bases. Germline V CDR1 and CDR2: MDHEN, SYDVKM. This CDR3 is 16 amino acids long. CDR3 region: CASSSPPGHLGETQYF. CDR3 in DNA: TGTGCCAGCAGTTCCCCACCGGGACACCTTGGTGAGACCCAGTACTTC.

To note about this clonotype: An end of the junction differs from the germline gene, which may be a read error. The gene calls are TRBV6-1 and TRBJ1-6; TRBD1 matches 7 bases. Per germline, CDR1 MNHNS and CDR2 SASEGT. This CDR3 is built from 17 residues. The CDR3 DNA is TGTGCCATCAGTGAGTCACAGGGGTTCGGCCTAAATTCACCCCTCCACTTT. This encodes CAISESQGFGLNSPLHF.